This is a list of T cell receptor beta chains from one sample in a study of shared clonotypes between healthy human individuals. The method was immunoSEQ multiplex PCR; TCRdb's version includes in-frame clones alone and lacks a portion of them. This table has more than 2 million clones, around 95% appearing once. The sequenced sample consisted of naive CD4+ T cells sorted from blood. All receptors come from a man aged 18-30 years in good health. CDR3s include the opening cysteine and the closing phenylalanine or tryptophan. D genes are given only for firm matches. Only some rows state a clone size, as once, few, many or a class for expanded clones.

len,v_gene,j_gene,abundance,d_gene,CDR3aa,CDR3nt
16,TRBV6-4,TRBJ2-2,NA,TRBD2,CASSLTSGGNTGELFF,TGTGCCAGCAGTCTAACTAGCGGGGGGAACACCGGGGAGCTGTTTTTT
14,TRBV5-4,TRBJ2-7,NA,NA,CASSLYGRKGEQYF,TGTGCCAGCAGCTTGTACGGGAGAAAGGGGGAGCAGTACTTC
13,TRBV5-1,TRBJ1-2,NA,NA,CASSNGQTYGYTF,TGCGCCAGCAGCAACGGACAAACCTATGGCTACACCTTC
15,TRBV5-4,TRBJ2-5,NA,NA,CASSLGRGSQETQYF,TGTGCCAGCAGCTTGGGCAGGGGTAGCCAAGAGACCCAGTACTTC
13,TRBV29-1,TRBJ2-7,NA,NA,CSVAVANSYEQYF,TGCAGCGTTGCGGTAGCAAACTCCTACGAGCAGTACTTC
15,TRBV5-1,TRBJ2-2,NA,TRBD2,CASSRPGLASGELFF,TGCGCCAGCAGCCGACCGGGACTAGCGTCCGGGGAGCTGTTTTTT
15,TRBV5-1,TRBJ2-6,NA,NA,CASSSQGSGANVLTF,TGCGCCAGCAGCTCCCAGGGTTCTGGGGCCAACGTCCTGACTTTC
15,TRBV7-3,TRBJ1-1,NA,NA,CASSGSGTLNTEAFF,TGTGCCAGCAGCGGCTCCGGGACGCTGAACACTGAAGCTTTCTTT
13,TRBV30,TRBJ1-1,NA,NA,CAWSHGGATEAFF,TGTGCCTGGAGTCACGGGGGCGCTACTGAAGCTTTCTTT
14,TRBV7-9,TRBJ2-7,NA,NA,CASSRASGAYEQYF,TGTGCCAGCAGCCGCGCGAGCGGTGCCTACGAGCAGTACTTC
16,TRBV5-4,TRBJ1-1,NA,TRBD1,CASSLARTGDNTEAFF,TGTGCCAGCAGCTTGGCCCGGACAGGGGATAACACTGAAGCTTTCTTT
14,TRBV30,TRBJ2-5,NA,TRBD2,CAWRAGGGVETQYF,TGTGCCTGGAGGGCCGGCGGGGGGGTTGAGACCCAGTACTTC
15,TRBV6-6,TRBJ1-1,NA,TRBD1,CASNIIQGAETEAFF,TGTGCCAGCAATATCATCCAGGGGGCTGAAACTGAAGCTTTCTTT
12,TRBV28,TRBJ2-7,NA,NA,CASSSTPYEQYF,TGTGCCAGCAGCTCTACCCCATACGAGCAGTACTTC
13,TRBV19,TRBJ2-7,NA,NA,CASSTGNSYEQYF,TGTGCCAGTAGTACTGGGAACTCCTACGAGCAGTACTTC
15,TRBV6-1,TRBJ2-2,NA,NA,CASSERGAAVGELFF,TGTGCCAGCAGTGAACGGGGGGCGGCGGTCGGGGAGCTGTTTTTT
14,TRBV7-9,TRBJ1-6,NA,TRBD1,CASSLLQGNSPLHF,TGTGCCAGCAGCTTATTACAGGGGAATTCACCCCTCCACTTT
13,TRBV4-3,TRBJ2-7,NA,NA,CASSQSPSYEQYF,TGCGCCAGCAGCCAAAGCCCTTCCTACGAGCAGTACTTC
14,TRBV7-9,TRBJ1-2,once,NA,CASSRRDINYGYTF,TGTGCCAGCAGCCGCCGGGACATCAACTATGGCTACACCTTC
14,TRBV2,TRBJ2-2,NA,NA,CASSVQGFGGELFF,TGTGCCAGCAGCGTTCAGGGATTTGGCGGGGAGCTGTTTTTT
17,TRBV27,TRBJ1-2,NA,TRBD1,CASSLTGTGVSGYGYTF,TGTGCCAGCAGTTTAACCGGGACAGGGGTATCAGGCTATGGCTACACCTTC
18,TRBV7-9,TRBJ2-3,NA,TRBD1,CAGLNRDRKILSTDTQYF,TGTGCCGGACTAAACCGGGACAGGAAGATTCTTAGCACAGATACGCAGTATTTT
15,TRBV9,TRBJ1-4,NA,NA,CASSLGGLGDEKLFF,TGTGCCAGCAGCCTAGGGGGTCTGGGGGATGAAAAACTGTTTTTT
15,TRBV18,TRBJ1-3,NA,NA,CASSPRSGAGNTIYF,TGTGCCAGCTCACCACGATCGGGAGCTGGAAACACCATATATTTT
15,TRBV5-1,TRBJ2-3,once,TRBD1,CASSSRQGWADTQYF,TGCGCCAGCAGCTCGCGACAGGGTTGGGCAGATACGCAGTATTTT
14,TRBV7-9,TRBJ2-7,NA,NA,CASSLAAGSYEQYF,TGTGCCAGCAGCTTAGCGGCGGGTTCCTACGAGCAGTACTTC
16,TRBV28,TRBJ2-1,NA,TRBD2,CASSLTGGGPYNEQFF,TGTGCCAGTAGTTTGACCGGCGGGGGGCCCTACAATGAGCAGTTCTTC
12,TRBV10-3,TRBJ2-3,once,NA,CAIQSTTDTQYF,TGTGCCATCCAATCTACCACAGATACGCAGTATTTT
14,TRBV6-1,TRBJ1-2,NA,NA,CASTRTGTNYGYTF,TGTGCCAGCACCCGAACAGGGACTAACTATGGCTACACCTTC
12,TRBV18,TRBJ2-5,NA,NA,CASSQGEETQYF,TGTGCCAGCTCCCAAGGGGAAGAGACCCAGTACTTC
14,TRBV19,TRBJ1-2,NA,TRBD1,CASSPSGGSQGYTF,TGTGCCAGTAGTCCATCAGGGGGCAGTCAGGGCTACACCTTC
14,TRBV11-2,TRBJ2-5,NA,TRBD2,CASSFQRGQETQYF,TGTGCCAGCAGCTTCCAGCGGGGGCAAGAGACCCAGTACTTC
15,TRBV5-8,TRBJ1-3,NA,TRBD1,CASSLGTGKGNTIYF,TGTGCCAGCAGCTTGGGGACAGGGAAAGGAAACACCATATATTTT